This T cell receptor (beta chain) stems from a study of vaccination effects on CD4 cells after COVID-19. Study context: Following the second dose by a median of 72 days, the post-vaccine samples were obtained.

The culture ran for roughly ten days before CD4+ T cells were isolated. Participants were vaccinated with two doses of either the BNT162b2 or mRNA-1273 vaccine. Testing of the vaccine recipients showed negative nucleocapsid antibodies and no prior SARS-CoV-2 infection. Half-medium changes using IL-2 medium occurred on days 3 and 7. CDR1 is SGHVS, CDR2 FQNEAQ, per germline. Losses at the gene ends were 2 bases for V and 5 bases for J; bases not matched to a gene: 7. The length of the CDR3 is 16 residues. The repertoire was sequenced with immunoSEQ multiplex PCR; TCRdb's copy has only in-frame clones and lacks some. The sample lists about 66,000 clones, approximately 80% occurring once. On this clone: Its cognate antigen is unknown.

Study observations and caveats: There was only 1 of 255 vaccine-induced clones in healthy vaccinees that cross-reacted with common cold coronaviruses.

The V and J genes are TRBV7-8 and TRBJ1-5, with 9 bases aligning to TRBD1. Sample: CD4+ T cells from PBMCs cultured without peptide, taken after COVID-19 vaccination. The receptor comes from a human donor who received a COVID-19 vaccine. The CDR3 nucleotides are TGTGCCAGCAGCTTATACCGGGACAGGGATCATCAGCCCCAGCATTTT. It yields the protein CASSLYRDRDHQPQHF.